The 9 T cell receptor beta chains below come from one sample, sequenced in a study of blood T cell repertoires in COVID-19. Profiled with immunoSEQ multiplex PCR; TCRdb holds only in-frame clones, not every one. Among around 100,000 clones listed, 70% to 85% were seen once. Sequencing input: peripheral blood. These receptors all come from a woman in her sixties or seventies with acute or convalescent COVID-19.

The chain employs TRBV7-3 and TRBJ2-3; 7 bases are a match to TRBD1. The CDR3 contains 17 residues. Losses at the gene ends were 0 bases for V and 5 bases for J; bases not matched to a gene: 11. CDR1 and CDR2 from the germline V gene are SGHTA and FQGTGA. Here the CDR3 reads CASSLTMTGLEGDTQYF. CDR3 nucleotides: TGTGCCAGCAGCTTAACGATGACAGGGCTAGAGGGAGATACGCAGTATTTT.

This chain joins TRBV11-3 and TRBJ2-5, with 7 bases matching TRBD2. CDR1 and CDR2 from the germline V gene are SGHNT and YENEEA. V dropped 4 bases and J dropped 5; count of bases not matched to a gene: 4. This CDR3 is 13 amino acids long. The DNA for the CDR3 is TGTGCCAGCAGCTCGACTAGCTATGAGACCCAGTACTTC. Residues: CASSSTSYETQYF.

This clone was found a few times. The chain uses TRBV7-6 and TRBJ2-3; 8 bases are shared with TRBD2. Per the germline V gene, CDR1 is SGHVS and CDR2 is FNYEAQ. The V and J ends lost 1 base and 4 bases, in that order; junction bases with no gene match: 1. The CDR3 covers 14 residues. The DNA for the CDR3 is TGTGCCAGCAGCTTAGGCGGGGGGTCAGATACGCAGTATTTT. It encodes CASSLGGGSDTQYF. Full variable domain (missing parts from reference TRBV7-6 and TRBJ2-3): GAGVSQSPRYKVTKRGQDVALRCDPISGHVSLYWYRQALGQGPEFLTYFNYEAQQDKSGLPNDRFSAERPEGSISTLTIQRTEQRDSAMYRCASSLGGGSDTQYFGPGTRLTVL.

This chain connects TRBV5-6 to TRBJ1-2, with TRBD1 identical over 8 bases. Germline assignment: CDR1 SGHDT and CDR2 YYEEEE. Losses at the gene ends were 4 bases for V and 3 bases for J; bases not matched to a gene: 8. The CDR3 has 15 amino acids. The CDR3 DNA is TGTGCCAGCAGCCAAGGGACAGGAGCTGACTATGGCTACACCTTC. Its protein product is CASSQGTGADYGYTF.

This chain joins TRBV29-1 and TRBJ2-7; D is perhaps TRBD1 (5 bases). CDR1 and CDR2 from the germline V gene are SQVTM and ANQGSEA. The germline V and J ends were trimmed by 1 base and 0 bases, with 13 bases remaining between them. The CDR3 sequence is 15 residues long. DNA for the CDR3: TGCAGCGTTGAAGGTCTCCAGGGTAGCTCCTACGAGCAGTACTTC. Amino acids: CSVEGLQGSSYEQYF.

The rearrangement links TRBV7-3 to TRBJ2-6, with 9 bases aligning to TRBD1. Germline CDR1 and CDR2: SGHTA and FQGTGA. J gave up 0 bases and V 5 bases, and 2 bases lay outside the gene matches. This CDR3 contains 16 residues. The CDR3 loop reads CASSTTGGSGANVLTF. The CDR3 DNA sequence: TGTGCCAGCAGCACGACAGGGGGCTCTGGGGCCAACGTCCTGACTTTC.

The chain employs TRBV10-3 and TRBJ1-6; the match to TRBD1 covers 7 bases. The V gene's germline CDR1 is ENHRY and CDR2 SYGVKD. The CDR3 contains 13 residues. The V segment lost 9 bases and the J segment 3 bases; nucleotides outside the gene matches: 2. CDR3 region: CAMGQNYNSPLHF. The CDR3 bases are TGTGCCATGGGACAGAACTATAATTCACCCCTCCACTTT.

The V call is TRBV28, the J call TRBJ1-2; 8 bases are shared with TRBD1. The trim removed 5 bases at V and 6 bases at J, leaving 14 bases unmatched. The CDR3 runs 16 residues. CDR1 is MDHEN, CDR2 SYDVKM, per germline. This CDR3 reads CASSRSGGGGVHGYTF. Written as DNA, the CDR3 is TGTGCCAGCAGTCGATCAGGGGGCGGAGGGGTACATGGCTACACCTTC.

The J gene is TRBJ2-2, the V gene TRBV4-1; tentative D call: TRBD2 (7 bases). V was shortened by 4 bases and J by 4 bases, with 19 bases between the two germline ends. CDR3 length: 17 amino acids. Germline loops: CDR1 MGHRA, CDR2 YSYEKL. The CDR3 protein is CASSPQGTGGSTGELFF. The CDR3 nucleotides read TGCGCCAGCAGCCCGCAGGGGACGGGGGGATCCACCGGGGAGCTGTTTTTT.